The rows below give T cell receptor beta chains drawn from one sample of a study of T cells after yellow fever vaccination. TCRdb processed the 5' RACE reads anew with MiXCR; each CDR3 protein has one entry. Among tens of thousands of distinct CDR3 sequences listed, 6.5% to 9% were seen once. This sample comprised CD8+ T cells sorted from PBMCs, obtained 15 days after the yellow fever booster vaccination. The receptor set was obtained from a man aged 25-40 years who received the YFV17D yellow fever vaccine. The CDR3 runs from the conserved cysteine through the conserved F or W. A D gene is named only where the DNA matches it firmly. The listing skips clone size in some rows; elsewhere it reads once, few, many or a size class.

V	J	size	D	CDR3	DNA
TRBV13	TRBJ2-1	many	.	CASSLRRNEQFF	TGTGCCAGCAGCTTAAGGAGAAATGAGCAGTTCTTC
TRBV6-5	TRBJ2-7	many	TRBD1	CASSYFQGESYEQYF	TGTGCCAGCAGTTACTTCCAGGGGGAATCCTACGAGCAGTACTTC
TRBV19	TRBJ2-1	many	.	CASSIDSSYNEQFF	TGTGCCAGTAGTATCGATAGCTCCTACAATGAGCAGTTCTTC
TRBV7-6	TRBJ2-1	.	TRBD2	CASSLVPSGGYNEQFF	TGTGCCAGCAGCTTAGTCCCTAGCGGAGGATACAATGAGCAGTTCTTC
TRBV4-3	TRBJ2-7	many	TRBD2	CASSQDWIAGGKEEQYF	TGCGCCAGCAGCCAAGATTGGATAGCGGGAGGAAAGGAAGAGCAGTACTTC
TRBV30	TRBJ1-5	few	.	CAWSSGGNYQPQHF	TGTGCCTGGAGCTCGGGGGGGAATTATCAGCCCCAGCATTTT
TRBV25-1	TRBJ2-1	few	.	CASSENSGTGGDEQFF	TGTGCCAGCAGTGAGAACTCCGGGACGGGGGGCGATGAGCAGTTCTTC
TRBV7-9	TRBJ1-4	many	.	CASSLVGEKLFF	TGTGCCAGCAGCTTAGTCGGGGAAAAACTGTTTTTT
TRBV9	TRBJ2-3	many	TRBD2	CASRRGGGSITDTQYF	TGTGCCAGCAGGCGGGGCGGCGGGAGCATCACAGATACGCAGTATTTT
TRBV20-1	TRBJ2-1	many	TRBD1	CSARDRRTGEGEQFF	TGCAGTGCTAGAGATAGGAGGACAGGGGAGGGTGAGCAGTTCTTC
TRBV12-3/TRBV12-4	TRBJ1-1	many	.	CASSLAGENTEAFF	TGTGCCAGCAGTTTAGCTGGGGAGAACACTGAAGCTTTCTTT
TRBV5-5	TRBJ2-1	.	TRBD2	CASSWGGVLAGVGEQFF	TGTGCCAGCAGCTGGGGGGGGGTCCTAGCGGGAGTTGGTGAGCAGTTCTTC
TRBV19	TRBJ2-5	many	.	CASRGLEGSETQYF	TGTGCCAGTAGGGGCCTAGAGGGGTCGGAGACCCAGTACTTC
TRBV28	TRBJ1-1	many	.	CASRLTDLNTEAFF	TGTGCCAGCAGGCTAACGGACCTGAACACTGAAGCTTTCTTT
TRBV9	TRBJ2-7	many	.	CASSPSGGTTYEQYF	TGTGCCAGCAGCCCGTCCGGCGGGACGACCTACGAGCAGTACTTC
TRBV29-1	TRBJ2-7	.	.	CSVVDSAYEQYF	TGCAGCGTTGTGGACAGTGCCTACGAGCAGTACTTC
TRBV5-1	TRBJ2-1	many	.	CASSQGNEQFF	TGCGCCAGCTCACAGGGCAATGAGCAGTTCTTC
TRBV3-1	TRBJ2-7	many	TRBD2	CASSQGMSGRQYEQYF	TGTGCCAGCAGCCAAGGGATGAGCGGGAGACAGTACGAGCAGTACTTC
TRBV2	TRBJ2-7	many	TRBD1	CASRTGQSYEQYF	TGTGCCAGCAGGACGGGACAGTCCTACGAGCAGTACTTC
TRBV9	TRBJ2-2	many	.	CASSVGGGELFF	TGTGCCAGCAGCGTGGGCGGTGGGGAGCTGTTTTTT
TRBV15	TRBJ2-2	many	.	CATSRDWADGELFF	TGTGCCACCAGCAGAGATTGGGCTGACGGGGAGCTGTTTTTT
TRBV7-9	TRBJ2-7	.	TRBD2	CVSSPSTSGRAYEQYF	TGTGTCAGCAGCCCGTCGACTAGCGGGAGGGCCTATGAGCAGTACTTC
TRBV18	TRBJ2-3	many	TRBD2	CASSETSGTDTQYF	TGTGCCAGCTCAGAGACTAGCGGCACAGATACGCAGTATTTT
TRBV6-5	TRBJ1-1	.	TRBD1	CASSRGQFRNTEAFF	TGTGCCAGCAGCCGGGGACAGTTCCGGAACACTGAAGCTTTCTTT
TRBV25-1	TRBJ2-3	many	.	CASGYSADTQYF	TGTGCCAGCGGATATAGCGCAGATACGCAGTATTTT
TRBV5-6	TRBJ2-3	many	.	CASSLGGAAQYF	TGTGCCAGCAGCTTGGGGGGGGCAGCGCAGTATTTT
TRBV4-2	TRBJ2-5	many	TRBD1	CASSGMGQGALIDVQETQYF	TGTGCCAGCAGCGGCATGGGACAGGGGGCCCTAATCGATGTGCAAGAGACCCAGTACTTC
TRBV7-9	TRBJ2-1	many	TRBD2	CASSLDGGLVLAGYNEQFF	TGTGCCAGCAGCTTAGATGGGGGTCTTGTACTAGCGGGATACAATGAGCAGTTCTTC